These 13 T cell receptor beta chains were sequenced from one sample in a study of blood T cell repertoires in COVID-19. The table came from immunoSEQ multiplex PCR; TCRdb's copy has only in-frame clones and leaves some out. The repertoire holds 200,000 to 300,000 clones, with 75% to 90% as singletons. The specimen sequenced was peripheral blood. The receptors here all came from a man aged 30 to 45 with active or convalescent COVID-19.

For the CDR3, the DNA is TGTGCCAGTGGGCATGAGCAGTTCTTC. The encoded protein is CASGHEQFF. J is TRBJ2-1 and V is TRBV19; unclear D gene. This CDR3 is 9 amino acids long. Trimming cost V 8 bases and J 8 bases, with 4 bases left between them. In germline, CDR1 is LNHDA, CDR2 SQIVND (reference sequence).

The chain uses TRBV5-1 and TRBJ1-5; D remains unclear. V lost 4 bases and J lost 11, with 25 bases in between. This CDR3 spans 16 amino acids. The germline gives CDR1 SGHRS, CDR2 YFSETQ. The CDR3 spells CASSVGAGPSFEAQHF. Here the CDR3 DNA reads TGCGCCAGCAGCGTTGGAGCCGGTCCGTCTTTTGAGGCCCAGCATTTT. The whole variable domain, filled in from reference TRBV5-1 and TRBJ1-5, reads KAGVTQTPRYLIKTRGQQVTLSCSPISGHRSVSWYQQTPGQGLQFLFEYFSETQRNKGNFPGRFSGRQFSNSRSEMNVSTLELGDSALYLCASSVGAGPSFEAQHFGDGTRLSIL.

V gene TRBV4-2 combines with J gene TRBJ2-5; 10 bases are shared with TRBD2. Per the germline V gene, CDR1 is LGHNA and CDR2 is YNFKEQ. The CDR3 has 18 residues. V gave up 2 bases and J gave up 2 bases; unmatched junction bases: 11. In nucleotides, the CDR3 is TGTGCCAGCAGCCAATCCCCGCGGCTAGCGGGGGAGCAAGAGACCCAGTACTTC. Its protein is CASSQSPRLAGEQETQYF.

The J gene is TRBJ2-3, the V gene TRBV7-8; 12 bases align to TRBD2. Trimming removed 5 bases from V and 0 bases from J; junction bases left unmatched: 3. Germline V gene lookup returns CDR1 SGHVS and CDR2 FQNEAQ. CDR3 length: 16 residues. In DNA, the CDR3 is TGTGCCAGCAGCAAGACTAGCGGGGGTAGCACAGATACGCAGTATTTT. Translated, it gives CASSKTSGGSTDTQYF.

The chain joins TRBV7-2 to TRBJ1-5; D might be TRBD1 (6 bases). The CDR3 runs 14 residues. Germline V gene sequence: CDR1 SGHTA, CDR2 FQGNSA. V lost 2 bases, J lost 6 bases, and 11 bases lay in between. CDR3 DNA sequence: TGTGCCAGCAGCTTACCAGGGGATGGTCAGCCCCAGCATTTT. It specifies CASSLPGDGQPQHF. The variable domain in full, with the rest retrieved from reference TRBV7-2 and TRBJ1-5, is GAGVSQSPSNKVTEKGKDVELRCDPISGHTALYWYRQSLGQGLEFLIYFQGNSAPDKSGLPSDRFSAERTGGSVSTLTIQRTQQEDSAVYLCASSLPGDGQPQHFGDGTRLSIL.

The CDR3 region is CASSLEGRPGDSPLHF. The CDR3 DNA sequence: TGTGCCAGCAGTTTAGAAGGCAGGCCGGGGGATTCACCCCTCCACTTT. This chain uses TRBV27 with TRBJ1-6; a possible D gene is TRBD1 (5 bases). Germline-derived CDR1 and CDR2 are MNHEY and SMNVEV (reference sequence). V lost 2 bases and J lost 8, with 16 bases in between. CDR3 length equals 16 residues.

The CDR3 sequence is CASSVAGDGRGYTF. The CDR3 DNA reads TGTGCCAGCAGCGTAGCCGGGGACGGGAGAGGCTACACCTTC. V gene TRBV9 combines with J gene TRBJ1-2, with TRBD1 as a possible D gene (5 bases). Trimming took off 0 bases at V and 8 bases at J, with 14 bases between the two ends. CDR1 SGDLS and CDR2 YYNGEE come from the germline V gene. This CDR3 has 14 residues.

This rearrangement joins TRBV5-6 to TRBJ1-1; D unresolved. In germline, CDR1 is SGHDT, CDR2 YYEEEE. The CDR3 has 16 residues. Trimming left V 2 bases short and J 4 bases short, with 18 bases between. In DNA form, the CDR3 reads TGTGCCAGCAGCTTCTCATTGGAGGGATGGGGCACTGAAGCTTTCTTT. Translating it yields CASSFSLEGWGTEAFF.

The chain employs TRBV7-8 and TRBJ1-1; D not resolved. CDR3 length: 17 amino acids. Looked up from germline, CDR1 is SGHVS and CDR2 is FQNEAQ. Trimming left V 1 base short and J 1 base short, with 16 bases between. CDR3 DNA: TGTGCCAGCAGCTTAGGAGGGTTCGGTTGGCAGAACACTGAAGCTTTCTTT. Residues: CASSLGGFGWQNTEAFF.

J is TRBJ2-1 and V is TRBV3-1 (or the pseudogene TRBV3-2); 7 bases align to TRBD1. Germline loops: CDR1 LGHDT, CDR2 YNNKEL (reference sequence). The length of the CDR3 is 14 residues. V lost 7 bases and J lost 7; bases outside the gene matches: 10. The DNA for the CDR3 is TGTGCCAGCACCTCATACAGGGGTGGGAATGAGCAGTTCTTC. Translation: CASTSYRGGNEQFF.

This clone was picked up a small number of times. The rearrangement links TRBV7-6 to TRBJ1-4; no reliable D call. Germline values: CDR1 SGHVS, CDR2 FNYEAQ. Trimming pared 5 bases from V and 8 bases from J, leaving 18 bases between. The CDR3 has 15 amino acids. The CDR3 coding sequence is TGTGCCAGCAGCCTGCACGCCGGGAAGGGAGAAAAACTGTTTTTT. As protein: CASSLHAGKGEKLFF.

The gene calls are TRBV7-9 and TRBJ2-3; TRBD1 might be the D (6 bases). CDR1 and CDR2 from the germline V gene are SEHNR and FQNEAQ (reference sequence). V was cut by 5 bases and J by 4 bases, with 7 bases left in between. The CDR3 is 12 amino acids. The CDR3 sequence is CASSRTADTQYF. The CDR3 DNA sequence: TGTGCCAGCAGCCGGACAGCAGATACGCAGTATTTT.

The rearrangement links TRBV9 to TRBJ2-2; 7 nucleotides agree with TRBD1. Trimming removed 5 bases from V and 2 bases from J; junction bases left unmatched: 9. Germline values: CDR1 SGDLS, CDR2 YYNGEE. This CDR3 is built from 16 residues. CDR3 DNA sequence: TGTGCCAGCAGTGAAACCGGGACAGTTAACACCGGGGAGCTGTTTTTT. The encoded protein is CASSETGTVNTGELFF.